This T cell receptor beta chain originates from a study of CD8 T cells in Susac syndrome (dated by TCRdb to about 2019). At the level of the whole study: Whether CD8+ T cell activation and differentiation in Susac syndrome was antigen driven was tested using repertoire sequencing.

As regards this clonotype: Its antigen has not been determined. Base-call qualities are not available, and no considerably larger clone is one nucleotide away.

The CDR3 covers 14 residues, taking in both the cysteine and the phenylalanine. This entry keeps only the CDR3 DNA: 42 bases, framed from base 1. At the junction V is shortened by 1 base and J by 5 bases, with 14 bases in between. The germline V gene (reference sequence) specifies DFQATT as CDR1 and SNEGSKA as CDR2. RNA was extracted using the RNeasy kit, and about 0.45 to 1 ug of the RNA was reverse transcribed with random hexamers. The immunoSEQ multiplex PCR assay, covering 54 Vbeta and 13 Jbeta segments, was used to amplify TCR beta CDR3 regions. Bias from PCR amplification was corrected by using a synthetic template baseline for primer optimization and for computational correction. Per the original workflow: Only productive sequences were kept, with reads annotated to V, D and J genes according to IMGT and analyzed in immunoSEQ Analyzer. Clonality was calculated as one minus the Shannon entropy normalized by log2 of the number of productive unique sequences. Public and private clones were assessed among the 100 most prevalent clones of each patient and control. Susac-specific clones were defined as absent from healthy and MS cohorts, 850 to 1,300 published viral clones and other ImmuneACCESS disease sequences. The raw public data were reprocessed by TCRdb itself: fastp quality trimming at Q25, MiXCR clonotype calling, in-frame beta chains only. Rows merge per CDR3 protein into single entries with the most common DNA and genes. What appears here as the V and J calls and clone size reflects TCRdb's work, not the paper's. In this sample the table shows 150,000 to 200,000 distinct CDR3 sequences, about 93% of which occur a single time. The biggest ten clones account for approximately 0.094% of the sample.

Paper-wide results and their limitations: The number of individuals in the TCR sequencing and HLA analysis was recognized as being relatively small.

Peripheral blood CD8+ and CD4+ T cells from healthy donors, Susac syndrome patients and multiple sclerosis patients were profiled using high-throughput TCR beta sequencing. Treatment-naive patients with stable or active relapsing-remitting disease fulfilling revised McDonald criteria were used as multiple sclerosis controls. Bulk CD8+ and CD4+ T cells were purified by magnetic negative isolation, while CD8+ TEMRA cells were enriched using FACS. Blood was collected in EDTA tubes and processed within 24 hours, with PBMCs isolated through density gradient centrifugation. PBMCs intended for TCR sequencing were cryopreserved in liquid nitrogen and were subsequently thawed in a 37 degrees C water bath. A purity of at least 90% was achieved for sorted or isolated CD4+, CD8+ and CD8+ TEMRA cells.

The sample consisted of CD4+ T cells from PBMCs. The V and J segments used are TRBV20-1 and TRBJ1-1; possibly the D gene is TRBD1, per 6 matching bases. This sequence originates from a human donor with multiple sclerosis. This receptor has the CDR3 CSARVGAQVTEAFF. The bases read TGCAGTGCTAGAGTGGGGGCGCAGGTAACTGAAGCTTTCTTT.